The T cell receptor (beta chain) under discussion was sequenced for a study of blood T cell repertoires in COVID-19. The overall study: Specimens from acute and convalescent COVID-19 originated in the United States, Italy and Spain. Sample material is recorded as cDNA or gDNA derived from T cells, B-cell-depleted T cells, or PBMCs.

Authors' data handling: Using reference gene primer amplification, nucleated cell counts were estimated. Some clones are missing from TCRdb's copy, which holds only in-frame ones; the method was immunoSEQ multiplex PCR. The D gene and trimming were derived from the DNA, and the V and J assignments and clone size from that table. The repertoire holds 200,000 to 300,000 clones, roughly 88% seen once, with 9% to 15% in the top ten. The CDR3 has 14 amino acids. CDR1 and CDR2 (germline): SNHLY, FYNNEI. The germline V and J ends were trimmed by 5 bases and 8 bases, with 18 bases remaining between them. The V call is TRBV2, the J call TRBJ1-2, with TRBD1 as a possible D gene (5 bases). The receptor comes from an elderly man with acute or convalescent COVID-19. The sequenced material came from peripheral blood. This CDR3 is CASSPTVTAGGYTF. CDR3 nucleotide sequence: TGTGCCAGCAGTCCGACAGTAACTGCGGGAGGCTACACCTTC. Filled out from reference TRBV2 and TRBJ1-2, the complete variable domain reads EPEVTQTPSHQVTQMGQEVILRCVPISNHLYFYWYRQILGQKVEFLVSFYNNEISEKSEIFDDQFSVERPDGSNFTLKIRSTKLEDSAMYFCASSPTVTAGGYTFGSGTRLTVV.